This TCR beta chain derives from a study of radiation and T cells in renal cell carcinoma. Time point reported: blood 2 weeks post-SBRT. Sample treatment: 15 Gy SBRT to primary tumor, nephrectomy 4 weeks later. Clear cell pathology was present in this patient's renal cell carcinoma. From germline, CDR1 is SGDLS and CDR2 YYNGEE. This CDR3 has 14 amino acids. The V gene lost 1 base and the J gene lost 8 bases, with 10 bases spanning the gap. The table came from immunoSEQ multiplex PCR; TCRdb's copy has only in-frame clones and leaves some out. Of about 130,000 clones detected, approximately 85% appear once; the ten largest clones hold approximately 5%.

The chain has TRBV9 and TRBJ1-6; D perhaps matches TRBD1 (5 bases). Sequenced material: blood, taken from a patient whose treatment included radiotherapy and nephrectomy. This sequence originates from a middle-aged man with renal cell carcinoma. CDR3 protein: CASSVSPRDSPLHF. The CDR3 coding sequence is TGTGCCAGCAGCGTAAGCCCCAGGGATTCACCCCTCCACTTT.